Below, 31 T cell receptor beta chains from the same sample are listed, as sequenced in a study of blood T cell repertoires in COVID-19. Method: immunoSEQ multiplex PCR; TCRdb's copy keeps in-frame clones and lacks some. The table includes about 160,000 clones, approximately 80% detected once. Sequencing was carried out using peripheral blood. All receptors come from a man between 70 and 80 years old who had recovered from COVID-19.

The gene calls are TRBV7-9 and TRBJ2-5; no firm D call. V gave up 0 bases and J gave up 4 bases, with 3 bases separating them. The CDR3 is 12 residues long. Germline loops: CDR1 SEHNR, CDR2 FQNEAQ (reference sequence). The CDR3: CASSLAAETQYF. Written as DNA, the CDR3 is TGTGCCAGCAGCTTAGCGGCAGAGACCCAGTACTTC.

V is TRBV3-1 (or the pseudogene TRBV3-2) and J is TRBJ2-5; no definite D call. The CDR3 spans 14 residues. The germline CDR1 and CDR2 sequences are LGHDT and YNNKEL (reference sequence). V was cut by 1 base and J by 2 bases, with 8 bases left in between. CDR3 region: CASSQAGLQETQYF. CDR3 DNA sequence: TGTGCCAGCAGCCAAGCCGGTTTACAAGAGACCCAGTACTTC.

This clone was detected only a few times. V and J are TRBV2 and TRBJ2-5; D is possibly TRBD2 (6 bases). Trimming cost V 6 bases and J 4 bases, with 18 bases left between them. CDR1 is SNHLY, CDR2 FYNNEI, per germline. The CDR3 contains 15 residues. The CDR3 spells CASRDGPGGPETQYF. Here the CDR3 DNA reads TGTGCCAGCAGGGATGGACCCGGAGGGCCAGAGACCCAGTACTTC.

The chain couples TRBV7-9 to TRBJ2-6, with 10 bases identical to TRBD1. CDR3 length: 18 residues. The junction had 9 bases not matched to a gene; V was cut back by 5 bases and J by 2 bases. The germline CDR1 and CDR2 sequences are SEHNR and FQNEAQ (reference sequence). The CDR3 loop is CASSPRQGAGTGANVLTF. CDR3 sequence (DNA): TGTGCCAGCAGCCCTAGACAGGGGGCGGGTACTGGGGCCAACGTCCTGACTTTC.

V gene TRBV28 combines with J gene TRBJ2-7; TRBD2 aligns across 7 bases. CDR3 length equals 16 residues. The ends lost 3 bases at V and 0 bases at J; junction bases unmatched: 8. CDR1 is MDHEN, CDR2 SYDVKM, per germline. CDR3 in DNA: TGTGCCAGCAGTTTTTCCGCTAGCGGCGTCTCCTACGAGCAGTACTTC. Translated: CASSFSASGVSYEQYF.

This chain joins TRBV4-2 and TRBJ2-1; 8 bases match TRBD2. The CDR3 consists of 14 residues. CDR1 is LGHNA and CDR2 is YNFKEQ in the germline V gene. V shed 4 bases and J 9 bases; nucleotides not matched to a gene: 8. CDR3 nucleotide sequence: TGTGCCAGCAGCCTCCGCCTAGCGGGCTCTGAGCAGTTCTTC. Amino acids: CASSLRLAGSEQFF.

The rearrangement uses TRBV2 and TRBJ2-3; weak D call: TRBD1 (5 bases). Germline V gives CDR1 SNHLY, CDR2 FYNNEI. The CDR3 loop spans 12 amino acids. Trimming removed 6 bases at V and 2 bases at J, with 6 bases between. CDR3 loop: CASRDNTDTQYF. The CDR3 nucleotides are TGTGCCAGCAGGGACAACACAGATACGCAGTATTTT.

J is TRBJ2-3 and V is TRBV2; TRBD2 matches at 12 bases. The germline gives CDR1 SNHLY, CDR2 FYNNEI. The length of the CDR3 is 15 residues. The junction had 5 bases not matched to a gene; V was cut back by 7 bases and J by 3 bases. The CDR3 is CASNTTSGRTDTQYF. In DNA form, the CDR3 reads TGTGCCAGCAACACTACTAGCGGGAGGACAGATACGCAGTATTTT.

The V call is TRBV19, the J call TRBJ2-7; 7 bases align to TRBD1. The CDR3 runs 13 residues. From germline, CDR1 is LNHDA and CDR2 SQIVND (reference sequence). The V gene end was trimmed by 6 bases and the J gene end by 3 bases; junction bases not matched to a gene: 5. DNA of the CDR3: TGTGCCAGTAGCGACAGGGTTCTCTACGAGCAGTACTTC. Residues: CASSDRVLYEQYF.

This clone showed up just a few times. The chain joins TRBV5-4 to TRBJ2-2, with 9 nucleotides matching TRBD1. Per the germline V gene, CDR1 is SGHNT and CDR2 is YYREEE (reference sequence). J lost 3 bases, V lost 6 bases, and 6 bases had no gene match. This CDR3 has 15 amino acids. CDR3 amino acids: CASTPGQGYTGELFF. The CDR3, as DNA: TGTGCCAGCACCCCAGGACAGGGGTACACCGGGGAGCTGTTTTTT. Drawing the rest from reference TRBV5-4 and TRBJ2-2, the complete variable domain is ETGVTQSPTHLIKTRGQQVTLRCSSQSGHNTVSWYQQALGQGPQFIFQYYREEENGRGNFPPRFSGLQFPNYSSELNVNALELDDSALYLCASTPGQGYTGELFFGEGSRLTVL.

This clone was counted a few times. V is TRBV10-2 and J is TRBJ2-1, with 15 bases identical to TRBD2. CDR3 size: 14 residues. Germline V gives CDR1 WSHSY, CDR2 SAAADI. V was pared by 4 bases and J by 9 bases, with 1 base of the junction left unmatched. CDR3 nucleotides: TGCGCCAGCAGTGGGACTAGCGGGAGGGCTGAGCAGTTCTTC. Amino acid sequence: CASSGTSGRAEQFF.

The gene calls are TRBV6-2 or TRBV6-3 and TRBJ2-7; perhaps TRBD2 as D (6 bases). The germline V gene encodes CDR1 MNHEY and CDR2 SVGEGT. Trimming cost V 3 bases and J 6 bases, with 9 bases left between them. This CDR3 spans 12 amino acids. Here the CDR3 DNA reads TGTGCCAGCAGTTATGTGGGGGGCGAGCAGTACTTC. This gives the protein CASSYVGGEQYF.

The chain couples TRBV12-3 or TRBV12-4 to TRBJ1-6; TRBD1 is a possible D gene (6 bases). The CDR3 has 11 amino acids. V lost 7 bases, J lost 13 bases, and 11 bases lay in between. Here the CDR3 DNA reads TGTGCCAGCACCCGGGACAAGCCCCTCCACTTT. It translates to CASTRDKPLHF.

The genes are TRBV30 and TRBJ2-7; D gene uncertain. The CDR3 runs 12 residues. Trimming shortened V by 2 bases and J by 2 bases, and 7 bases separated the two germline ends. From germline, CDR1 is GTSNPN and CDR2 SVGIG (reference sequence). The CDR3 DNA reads TGTGCCTGGAGTAGACAACCCTACGAGCAGTACTTC. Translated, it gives CAWSRQPYEQYF. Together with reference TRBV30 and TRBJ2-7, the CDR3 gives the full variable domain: SQTIHQWPATLVQPVGSPLSLECTVEGTSNPNLYWYRQAAGRGLQLLFYSVGIGQISSEVPQNLSASRPQDRQFILSSKKLLLSDSGFYLCAWSRQPYEQYFGPGTRLTVT.

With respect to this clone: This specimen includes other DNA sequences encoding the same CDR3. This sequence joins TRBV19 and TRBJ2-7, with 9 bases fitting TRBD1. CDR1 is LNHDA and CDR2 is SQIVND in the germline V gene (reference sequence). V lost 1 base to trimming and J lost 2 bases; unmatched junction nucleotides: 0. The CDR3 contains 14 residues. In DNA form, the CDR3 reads TGTGCCAGTAGTATAGGACAGGGGGCCTACGAGCAGTACTTC. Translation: CASSIGQGAYEQYF.

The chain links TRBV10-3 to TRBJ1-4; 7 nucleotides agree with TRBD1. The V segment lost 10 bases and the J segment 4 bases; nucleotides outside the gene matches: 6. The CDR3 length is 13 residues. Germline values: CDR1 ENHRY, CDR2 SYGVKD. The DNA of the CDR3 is TGTGCCACCAGGGACAGCCTTAATGAAAAACTGTTTTTT. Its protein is CATRDSLNEKLFF.

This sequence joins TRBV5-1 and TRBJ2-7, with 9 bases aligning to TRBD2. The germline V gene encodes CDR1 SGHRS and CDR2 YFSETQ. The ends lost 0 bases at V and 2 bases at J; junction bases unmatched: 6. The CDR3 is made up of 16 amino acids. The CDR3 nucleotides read TGCGCCAGCAGCTTGGATATAGCGGGAGCTCCCTACGAGCAGTACTTC. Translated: CASSLDIAGAPYEQYF.

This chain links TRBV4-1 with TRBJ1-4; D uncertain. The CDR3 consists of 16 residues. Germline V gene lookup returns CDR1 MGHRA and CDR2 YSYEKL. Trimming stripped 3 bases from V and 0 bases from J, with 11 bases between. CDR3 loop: CASSHEERATNEKLFF. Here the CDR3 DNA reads TGCGCCAGCAGCCATGAGGAGCGGGCAACTAATGAAAAACTGTTTTTT.

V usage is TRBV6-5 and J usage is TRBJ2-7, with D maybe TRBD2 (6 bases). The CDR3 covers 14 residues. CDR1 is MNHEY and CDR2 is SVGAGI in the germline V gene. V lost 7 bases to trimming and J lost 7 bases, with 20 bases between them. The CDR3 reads CASIRDTISGEQYF. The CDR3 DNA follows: TGTGCCAGCATAAGAGATACAATAAGCGGGGAGCAGTACTTC.

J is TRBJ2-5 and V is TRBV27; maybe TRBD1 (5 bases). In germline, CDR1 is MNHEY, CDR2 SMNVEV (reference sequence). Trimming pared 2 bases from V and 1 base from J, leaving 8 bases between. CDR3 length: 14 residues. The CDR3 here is CASSLRGLQETQYF. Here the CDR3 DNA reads TGTGCCAGCAGTTTAAGGGGCCTCCAAGAGACCCAGTACTTC.

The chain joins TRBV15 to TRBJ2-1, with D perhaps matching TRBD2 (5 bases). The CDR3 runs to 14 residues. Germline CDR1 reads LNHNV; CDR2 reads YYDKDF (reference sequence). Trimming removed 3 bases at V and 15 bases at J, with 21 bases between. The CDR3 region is CATSRAPAADNPFF. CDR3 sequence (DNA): TGTGCCACCAGCAGGGCTCCGGCAGCGGATAATCCGTTCTTC. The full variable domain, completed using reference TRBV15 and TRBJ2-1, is DAMVIQNPRYQVTQFGKPVTLSCSQTLNHNVMYWYQQKSSQAPKLLFHYYDKDFNNEADTPDNFQSRRPNTSFCFLDIRSPGLGDTAMYLCATSRAPAADNPFFGPGTRLTVL.

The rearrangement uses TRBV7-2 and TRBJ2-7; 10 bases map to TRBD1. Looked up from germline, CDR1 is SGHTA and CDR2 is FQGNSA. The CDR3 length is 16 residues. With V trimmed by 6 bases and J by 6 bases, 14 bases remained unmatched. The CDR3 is CASSRGGQGKKGEQYF. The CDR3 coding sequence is TGTGCCAGCAGTAGAGGGGGACAGGGGAAAAAGGGCGAGCAGTACTTC. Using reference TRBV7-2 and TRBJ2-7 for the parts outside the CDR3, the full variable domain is GAGVSQSPSNKVTEKGKDVELRCDPISGHTALYWYRQSLGQGLEFLIYFQGNSAPDKSGLPSDRFSAERTGGSVSTLTIQRTQQEDSAVYLCASSRGGQGKKGEQYFGPGTRLTVT.

The CDR3 bases are TGTGCCAGCAGCCCAGGGGAAAAGGAGACCCAGTACTTC. Residues: CASSPGEKETQYF. The V call is TRBV3-1 (or the pseudogene TRBV3-2), the J call TRBJ2-5; the D gene is possibly TRBD1 (6 bases). Deletions cut 4 bases from V and 5 bases from J, with 11 bases between. This CDR3 has 13 residues. CDR1 LGHDT and CDR2 YNNKEL come from the germline V gene (reference sequence).

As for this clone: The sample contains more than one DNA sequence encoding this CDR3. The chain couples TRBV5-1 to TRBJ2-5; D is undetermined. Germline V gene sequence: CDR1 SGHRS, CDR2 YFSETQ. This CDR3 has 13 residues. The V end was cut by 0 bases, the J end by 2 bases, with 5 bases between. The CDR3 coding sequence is TGCGCCAGCAGCTTGGGACTTCAAGAGACCCAGTACTTC. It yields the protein CASSLGLQETQYF.

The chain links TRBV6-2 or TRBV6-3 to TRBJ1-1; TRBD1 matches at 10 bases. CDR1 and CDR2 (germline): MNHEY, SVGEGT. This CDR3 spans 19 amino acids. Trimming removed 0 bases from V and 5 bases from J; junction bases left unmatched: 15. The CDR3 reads CASSYSNSRQGARGTEAFF. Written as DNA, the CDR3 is TGTGCCAGCAGTTACTCGAATTCCCGACAGGGGGCGCGGGGGACTGAAGCTTTCTTT.

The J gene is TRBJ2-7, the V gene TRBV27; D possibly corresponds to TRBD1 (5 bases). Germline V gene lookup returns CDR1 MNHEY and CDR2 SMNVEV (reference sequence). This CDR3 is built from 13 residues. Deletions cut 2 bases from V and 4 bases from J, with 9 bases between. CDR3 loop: CASSLRGSYEQYF. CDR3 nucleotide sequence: TGTGCCAGCAGTTTAAGGGGCAGTTACGAGCAGTACTTC.

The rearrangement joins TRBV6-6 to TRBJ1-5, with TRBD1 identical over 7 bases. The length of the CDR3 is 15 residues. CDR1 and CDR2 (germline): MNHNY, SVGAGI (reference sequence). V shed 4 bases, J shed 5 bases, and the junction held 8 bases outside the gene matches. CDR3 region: CASSFPTGRDQPQHF. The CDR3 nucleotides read TGTGCCAGCAGTTTCCCGACAGGGCGGGATCAGCCCCAGCATTTT.

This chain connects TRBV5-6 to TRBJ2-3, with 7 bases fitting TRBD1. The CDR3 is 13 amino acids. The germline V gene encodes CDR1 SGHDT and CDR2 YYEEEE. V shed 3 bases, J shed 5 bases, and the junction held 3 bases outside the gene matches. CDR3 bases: TGTGCCAGCAGCTCCCGGGACAGAGATACGCAGTATTTT. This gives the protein CASSSRDRDTQYF.

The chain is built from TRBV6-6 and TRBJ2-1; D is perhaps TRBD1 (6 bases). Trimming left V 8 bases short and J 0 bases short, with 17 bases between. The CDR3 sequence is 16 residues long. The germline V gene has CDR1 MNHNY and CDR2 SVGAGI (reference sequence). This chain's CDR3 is CASGYGTGSSYNEQFF. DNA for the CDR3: TGTGCCAGCGGCTATGGAACAGGGAGCTCCTACAATGAGCAGTTCTTC.

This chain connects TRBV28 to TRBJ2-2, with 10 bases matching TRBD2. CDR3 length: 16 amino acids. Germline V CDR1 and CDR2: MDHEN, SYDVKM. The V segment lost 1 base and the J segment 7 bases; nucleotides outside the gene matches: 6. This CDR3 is CASSLSLAGVIGELFF. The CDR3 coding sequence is TGTGCCAGCAGTTTATCCCTAGCGGGAGTTATCGGGGAGCTGTTTTTT.

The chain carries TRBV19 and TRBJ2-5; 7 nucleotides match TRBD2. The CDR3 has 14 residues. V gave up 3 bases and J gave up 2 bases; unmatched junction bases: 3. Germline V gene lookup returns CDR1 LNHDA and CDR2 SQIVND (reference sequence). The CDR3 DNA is TGTGCCAGTAGTATTGGACTAGAACAAGAGACCCAGTACTTC. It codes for CASSIGLEQETQYF.